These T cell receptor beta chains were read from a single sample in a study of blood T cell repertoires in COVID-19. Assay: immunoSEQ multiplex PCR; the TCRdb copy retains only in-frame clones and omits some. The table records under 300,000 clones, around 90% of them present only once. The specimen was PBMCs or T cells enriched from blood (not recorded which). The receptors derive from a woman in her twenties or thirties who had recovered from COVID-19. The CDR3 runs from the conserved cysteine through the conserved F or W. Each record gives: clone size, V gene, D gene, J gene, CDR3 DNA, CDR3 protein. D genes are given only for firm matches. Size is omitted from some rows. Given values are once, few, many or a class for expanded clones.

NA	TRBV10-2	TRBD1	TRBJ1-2	TGCGCCAGCCGATTGACAGGGAACTATGGCTACACCTTC	CASRLTGNYGYTF
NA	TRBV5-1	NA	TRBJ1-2	TGCGCCAGCAGTCATAGTAGCTTGTCGAGGTTAGGAGGGCGAACCCCCTATGGCTACACCTTC	CASSHSSLSRLGGRTPYGYTF
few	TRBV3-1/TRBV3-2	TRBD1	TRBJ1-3	TGTGCCAGCAGCCGCGGGGACAGCTACCACACCATATATTTT	CASSRGDSYHTIYF
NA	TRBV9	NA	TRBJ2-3	TGTGCCAGCAGCCTAAACACAGATACGCAGTATTTT	CASSLNTDTQYF
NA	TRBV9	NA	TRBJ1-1	TGTGCCAGCAGCGAAAGCGGCAAGCCCCAGGGGGCTTTCTTT	CASSESGKPQGAFF
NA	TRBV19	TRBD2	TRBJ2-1	TGTGCCAGTAGTATTCTAGCGGGAGGTGGGGGTGAGCAGTTCTTC	CASSILAGGGGEQFF
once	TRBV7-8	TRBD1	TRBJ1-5	TGTGCCAGCAGCCCCGTTCGGGGACAGGGCCCTTATAGCAATCAGCCCCAGCATTTT	CASSPVRGQGPYSNQPQHF
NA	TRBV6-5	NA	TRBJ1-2	TGTGCCAGCACTGTTCTTAACTATGGCTACACCTTC	CASTVLNYGYTF
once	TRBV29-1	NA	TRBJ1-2	TGCAGCGTTCCGTCAGGGGCAGTTCGAAGTGGCTACACCTTC	CSVPSGAVRSGYTF
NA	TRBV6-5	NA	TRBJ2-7	TGTGCCAGCGCCTTCGGGACAAGCTATTCCTACGAGCAGTACTTC	CASAFGTSYSYEQYF
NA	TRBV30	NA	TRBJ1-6	TGTGCCTGGAGTGCGGACAGCTATAATTCACCCCTCCACTTT	CAWSADSYNSPLHF
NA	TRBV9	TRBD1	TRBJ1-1	TGTGCCAGCAGCATTACAGGGGGCGTTGAAGCTTTCTTT	CASSITGGVEAFF
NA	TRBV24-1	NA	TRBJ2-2	TGTGCCACCCTACAGGAGTCGAACACCGGGGAGCTGTTTTTT	CATLQESNTGELFF
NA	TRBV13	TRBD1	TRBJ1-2	TGTGCCAGCAGCTTAGGCCCCGGGACAGGGGTCTATGGCTACACCTTC	CASSLGPGTGVYGYTF
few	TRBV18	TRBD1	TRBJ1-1	TGTGCCAGCTCACCCACAGGGGGTCCCGACACTGAAGCTTTCTTT	CASSPTGGPDTEAFF
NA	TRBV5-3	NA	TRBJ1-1	TGTGCCAGAACCCGGGGGGGGCGCGAGGCTTTCTTT	CARTRGGREAFF
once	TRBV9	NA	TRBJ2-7	TGTGCCAGCAGCGTAGACATAACCTACGAGCAGTACTTC	CASSVDITYEQYF
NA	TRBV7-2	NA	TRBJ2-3	TGTGCCAGCAGCTTATCATCGGGCACAGATACGCAGTATTTT	CASSLSSGTDTQYF
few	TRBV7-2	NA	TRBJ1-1	TGTGCCAGCAGCTTAGATGGGGGCAGGACTGAAGCTTTCTTT	CASSLDGGRTEAFF
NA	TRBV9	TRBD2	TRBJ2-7	TGTGCCAGCAGCGTAGCTACTAGCGGCTACGAGCAGTACTTC	CASSVATSGYEQYF
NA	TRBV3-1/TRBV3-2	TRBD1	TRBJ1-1	TGTGCCAGCAGCCAGGCAGGGGGTGACACTGAAGCTTTCTTT	CASSQAGGDTEAFF
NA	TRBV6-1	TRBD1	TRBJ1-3	TGTGCCAGCAGTGAATATACAGGGGGTTTCTCTGGAAACACCATATATTTT	CASSEYTGGFSGNTIYF
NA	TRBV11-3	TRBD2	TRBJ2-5	TGTGCCAGCAGCTTAAGACTAGCGGGGGGGCGGGAGACCCAGTACTTC	CASSLRLAGGRETQYF
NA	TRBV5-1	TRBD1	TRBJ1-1	TGCGCCAGCAGCCAAAAGACAGGGGGAATGAACACTGAAGCTTTCTTT	CASSQKTGGMNTEAFF
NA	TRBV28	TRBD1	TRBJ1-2	TGTGCCAGCAGTTTCCGGACAGGGGGGGACTATGGCTACACCTTC	CASSFRTGGDYGYTF
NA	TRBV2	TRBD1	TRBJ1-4	TGTGCCAGCACTCCCGAGCCAGGGGGTTTCAATGAAAAACTGTTTTTT	CASTPEPGGFNEKLFF